This T cell receptor (beta chain) appears in the sequencing data of a study of blood T cell repertoires in COVID-19. On the study more broadly: PBMCs, B-cell-depleted T cells, or T cells were the source of the cDNA or gDNA that made up the material.

Per the original methods: Amplification with reference gene primers provided the estimates of nucleated cell counts. Produced via immunoSEQ multiplex PCR; TCRdb's table is partial and in-frame only. V and J calls and clone size are given by that table; D and trimming were obtained from the DNA. The sample has roughly 200,000 clones; 65% to 80% are singletons. A single count supports this clone. The germline V gene encodes CDR1 MDHEN and CDR2 SYDVKM. Losses at the gene ends were 6 bases for V and 3 bases for J; bases not matched to a gene: 4. CDR3 length: 13 residues. The receptor comes from a man aged 45-65 years who had recovered from COVID-19. This chain joins TRBV28 and TRBJ1-2; TRBD1 matches 7 bases. Sequencing was carried out using peripheral blood. Here the CDR3 DNA reads TGTGCCAGCAGGGCGGGACAGCACTATGGCTACACCTTC. The encoded protein is CASRAGQHYGYTF.